This is a list of T cell receptor beta chains from one sample in a study of human T cells and chemical hapten exposure. TCRdb processed the RACE reads anew with MiXCR; each CDR3 protein has one entry. Among 370,000 or so distinct CDR3 sequences listed, approximately 5% were seen once. The sequences come from whole blood, collected in connection with sensitization to the hapten diphenylcyclopropenone (DPC). The receptors derive from a woman aged 45-60 years with alopecia areata. Some clones in this sample may be carry-over from other donors' samples. The CDR3 runs from the conserved cysteine through the conserved F or W. The order of the fields is V gene, J gene, D gene, CDR3 protein. The D gene is left open where the match is weak.

>TRBV6-5|TRBJ2-7|TRBD1
CASKTGWASYEQYF
>TRBV29-1|TRBJ2-3|TRBD1
CSVQGSYRGSTDTQYF
>TRBV12-3/TRBV12-4|TRBJ1-1|-
CASRLAGGAEAFF
>TRBV27|TRBJ1-1|-
CASSLAQGSGTEAFF
>TRBV21-1|TRBJ1-4|-
CASSKAPGYTNEKLFF
>TRBV20-1|TRBJ2-7|-
CSAKRQGGSEQYF
>TRBV18|TRBJ2-5|TRBD1
CASSPQGQVIQETQYF
>TRBV7-9|TRBJ2-3|TRBD1
CASSPGQGSNTQYF
>TRBV12-3/TRBV12-4|TRBJ2-2|-
CASSFPQGNTGELFF
>TRBV6-1|TRBJ1-2|TRBD1
CASSGTGTSYGYTF
>TRBV27|TRBJ1-4|-
CASSLSRGVHEKLFF
>TRBV12-3/TRBV12-4|TRBJ2-1|-
CASRGYRGRGNEQFF
>TRBV7-9|TRBJ2-3|-
CASSLRDGGRDTQYF
>TRBV5-4|TRBJ1-2|TRBD1
CASSPGQGGAYGYTF
>TRBV7-2|TRBJ1-2|-
CASSPVGFGGYTF
>TRBV7-9|TRBJ1-1|TRBD1
CASSSTGGGGTEAFF
>TRBV20-1|TRBJ2-1|-
CSARSSWDGSSYNEQFF
>TRBV6-2/TRBV6-3|TRBJ1-5|-
CASSPTGTGRNQPQHF
>TRBV7-2|TRBJ2-1|-
CASSLEGRMVDEQFF
>TRBV12-3/TRBV12-4|TRBJ2-1|-
CASSFTRDEQFF
>TRBV6-6|TRBJ2-5|-
CASSYSTIQETQYF
>TRBV5-1|TRBJ2-3|TRBD2
CASSSLAVTDTQYF
>TRBV2|TRBJ2-1|-
CASSEVLVEQFF
>TRBV5-1|TRBJ2-5|-
CASSLDDNLRETQYF
>TRBV2|TRBJ2-1|-
CASKAEGTYNEQFF
>TRBV13|TRBJ1-6|-
CASSGTSSDSPLHF
>TRBV30|TRBJ2-7|-
CAWSVQVDRSEQYF
>TRBV15|TRBJ2-5|-
CATSRDRVETQYF
>TRBV9|TRBJ2-1|-
CASSEVVSYNEQFF
>TRBV20-1|TRBJ2-3|TRBD2
CSARLGGQGKDTQYF
>TRBV28|TRBJ1-1|-
CASSSQGEAFF
>TRBV21-1|TRBJ2-7|-
CASSASDGTSGSKYYEQYF
>TRBV7-6|TRBJ2-6|-
CASSLEKYSGANVLTF
>TRBV7-2|TRBJ1-1|-
CASSLRATEAFF
>TRBV7-9|TRBJ1-5|TRBD1
CASSFLGQGGIGNQPQHF
>TRBV7-2|TRBJ2-4|-
CASSLRHGNIQYF
>TRBV20-1|TRBJ2-4|-
CSAETLQGGNIQYF
>TRBV29-1|TRBJ2-3|-
CSVQSAAGASTDTQYF
>TRBV6-5|TRBJ2-5|-
CASSHLLAEGAETQYF
>TRBV7-8|TRBJ1-1|-
CASSFGLDSTTEAFF
>TRBV6-1|TRBJ1-2|-
CASSGTGYGGGYTF
>TRBV7-9|TRBJ1-1|TRBD1
CASSLQTGLYTEAFF
>TRBV9|TRBJ1-2|TRBD1
CASSPQGVQFSGYTF
>TRBV28|TRBJ1-5|-
CASSLYLGGNQPQHF
>TRBV7-2|TRBJ2-1|-
CASSLSTEQFF
>TRBV2|TRBJ2-5|-
CASSESGPETQYF
>TRBV2|TRBJ2-5|-
CASRGSGEETQYF
>TRBV27|TRBJ2-7|-
CASSTGRRAPPYEQYF
>TRBV20-1|TRBJ2-4|TRBD2
CSATWEGVQYF
>TRBV6-1|TRBJ1-5|TRBD1
CASSAGDRNQPQHF
>TRBV9|TRBJ2-1|TRBD2
CASSPAGGWDNEQFF
>TRBV2|TRBJ2-2|TRBD2
CASRGTTSGTGELFF
>TRBV18|TRBJ2-1|-
CASSPSFQNEQFF
>TRBV10-3|TRBJ2-4|TRBD1
CAISAGTGENIQYF
>TRBV20-1|TRBJ2-3|TRBD2
CSASHLAGVSDTQYF